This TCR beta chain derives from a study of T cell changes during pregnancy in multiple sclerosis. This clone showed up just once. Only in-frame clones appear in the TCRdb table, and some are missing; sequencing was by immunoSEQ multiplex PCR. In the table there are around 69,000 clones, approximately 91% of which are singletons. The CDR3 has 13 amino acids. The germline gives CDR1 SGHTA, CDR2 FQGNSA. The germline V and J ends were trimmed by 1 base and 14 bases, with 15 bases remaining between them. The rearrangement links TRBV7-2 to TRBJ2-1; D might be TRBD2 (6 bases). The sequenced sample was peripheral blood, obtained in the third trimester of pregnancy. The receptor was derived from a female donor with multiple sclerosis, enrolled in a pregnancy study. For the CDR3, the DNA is TGTGCCAGCAGCTTAGTGGGAGGCCAAGGGAAGTTCTTC. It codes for CASSLVGGQGKFF.